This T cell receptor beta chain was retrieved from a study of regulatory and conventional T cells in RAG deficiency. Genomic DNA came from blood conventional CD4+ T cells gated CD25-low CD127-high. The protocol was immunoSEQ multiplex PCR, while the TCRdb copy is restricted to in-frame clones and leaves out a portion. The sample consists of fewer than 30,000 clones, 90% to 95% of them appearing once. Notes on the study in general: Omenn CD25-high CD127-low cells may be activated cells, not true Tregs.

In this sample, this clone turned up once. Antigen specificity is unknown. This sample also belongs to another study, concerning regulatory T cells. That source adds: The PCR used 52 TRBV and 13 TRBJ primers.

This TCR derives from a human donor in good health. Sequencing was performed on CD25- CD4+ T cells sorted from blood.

CDR3 amino acids: CATRAGTANTGELFF. Written as DNA, the CDR3 is TGTGCCACAAGGGCCGGGACAGCGAACACCGGGGAGCTGTTTTTT. The V gene is TRBV5-4, the J gene TRBJ2-2, with TRBD1 identical over 7 bases. CDR1 SGHNT and CDR2 YYREEE come from the germline V gene (reference sequence). Trimming took 9 bases from V and 0 from J; bases not matched to a gene: 8. The CDR3 extends over 15 amino acids.